The rows below give T cell receptor beta chains drawn from one sample of a study of blood T cell repertoires in COVID-19. Data came from immunoSEQ multiplex PCR; TCRdb stores just in-frame clones and leaves some out. The table records approximately 100,000 clones, 75% to 90% of them present only once. Input material: peripheral blood. These receptors all come from a woman aged 70-85 years with active or convalescent COVID-19. Each CDR3 is given with its conserved first and last residue. The order of the fields is clone size, D gene, J gene, V gene, CDR3 protein, CDR3 DNA. D genes are given only for firm matches. Clone size is shown for a subset of rows, as once, few, many or a class of expanded clone.

>.|TRBD1|TRBJ1-4|TRBV5-1
CASSLAAGGGEKLFF
TGCGCCAGCAGCTTGGCCGCAGGGGGTGGTGAAAAACTGTTTTTT
>.|.|TRBJ1-2|TRBV24-1
CATSDPDYGYTF
TGTGCCACCAGTGACCCTGACTATGGCTACACCTTC
>.|.|TRBJ1-1|TRBV2
CASSERENTEAFF
TGTGCCAGCAGTGAGAGGGAAAACACTGAAGCTTTCTTT
>.|.|TRBJ1-3|TRBV4-3
CASSQEAASSGNTIYF
TGCGCCAGCAGCCAAGAGGCGGCAAGCTCTGGAAACACCATATATTTT
>once|TRBD2|TRBJ2-1|TRBV19
CASSIRGENNEQFF
TGTGCCAGTAGTATACGGGGGGAGAACAATGAGCAGTTCTTC
>few|.|TRBJ1-1|TRBV29-1
CSGGGQSNTEAFF
TGCAGCGGCGGCGGACAATCGAACACTGAAGCTTTCTTT
>.|.|TRBJ1-4|TRBV5-8
CASSLRLIRQYGEKLFF
TGTGCCAGCAGCTTGCGACTTATCCGGCAATACGGTGAAAAACTGTTTTTT
>.|TRBD2|TRBJ2-2|TRBV6-5
CASRSSGSITGELFF
TGTGCCAGCAGGTCAAGCGGGAGTATCACCGGGGAGCTGTTTTTT
>.|TRBD2|TRBJ2-1|TRBV9
CASSASGSSYNEQFF
TGTGCCAGCAGCGCTAGCGGGAGCTCCTACAATGAGCAGTTCTTC
>.|TRBD2|TRBJ2-5|TRBV18
CASSRGLAGGPGEETQYF
TGTGCCAGCTCCCGCGGACTAGCGGGAGGGCCGGGAGAAGAGACCCAGTACTTC
>.|.|TRBJ2-2|TRBV19
CASRLSGTPNTGELFF
TGTGCCAGCCGCCTCTCCGGGACACCAAACACCGGGGAGCTGTTTTTT
>.|TRBD1|TRBJ1-2|TRBV7-2
CASRYTGGGSYGYTF
TGTGCCAGCAGATACACAGGGGGCGGTTCCTATGGCTACACCTTC
>.|TRBD1|TRBJ2-2|TRBV5-6
CASSSPGQGNTGELFF
TGTGCCAGCAGTTCCCCGGGACAGGGGAACACCGGGGAGCTGTTTTTT
>.|.|TRBJ1-5|TRBV5-1
CASSLGPEGNQPQHF
TGCGCCAGCAGCTTGGGACCGGAGGGCAATCAGCCCCAGCATTTT
>.|TRBD1|TRBJ2-1|TRBV5-1
CASSSLTGSGGNEQFF
TGCGCCAGCAGCTCTCTGACAGGGTCAGGGGGTAATGAGCAGTTCTTC
>once|.|TRBJ2-7|TRBV6-1
CASSEARLSRGGHEQYF
TGTGCCAGCAGTGAAGCGCGTTTGTCGAGGGGGGGACACGAGCAGTACTTC
>.|.|TRBJ2-4|TRBV2
CASSDRSLGKNIQYF
TGTGCCAGCAGTGATCGGAGTCTCGGCAAAAACATTCAGTACTTC
>.|.|TRBJ2-3|TRBV20-1
CSASSRGIPDTQYF
TGCAGTGCTAGTTCCCGCGGGATACCAGATACGCAGTATTTT
>.|.|TRBJ2-6|TRBV19
CASRRQVYGANVLTF
TGTGCCAGTAGAAGACAGGTGTATGGGGCCAACGTCCTGACTTTC
>.|.|TRBJ2-7|TRBV14
CASSQDIRRWFMYEQYF
TGTGCCAGCAGCCAAGATATTAGGCGGTGGTTTATGTACGAGCAGTACTTC
>.|.|TRBJ1-5|TRBV7-2
CASSASGSNQPQHF
TGTGCCAGCAGCGCCTCAGGGAGCAATCAGCCCCAGCATTTT
>.|TRBD1|TRBJ1-1|TRBV5-1
CASSGQGMGTEAFF
TGCGCCAGCAGCGGACAGGGTATGGGCACTGAAGCTTTCTTT
>.|TRBD2|TRBJ2-7|TRBV11-2
CASSLTSGDTYEQYF
TGTGCCAGCAGCCTGACTAGCGGGGACACCTACGAGCAGTACTTC
>.|TRBD1|TRBJ1-2|TRBV5-1
CASSLAPGQLNYGYTF
TGCGCCAGCAGCTTGGCGCCGGGACAGTTAAACTATGGCTACACCTTC
>.|.|TRBJ1-2|TRBV6-5
CASKPSSRDGYTF
TGTGCCAGCAAACCCAGCTCTCGGGATGGCTACACCTTC
>.|.|TRBJ2-3|TRBV7-2
CASSLVGDISTDTQYF
TGTGCCAGCAGCTTAGTAGGGGACATTAGCACAGATACGCAGTATTTT